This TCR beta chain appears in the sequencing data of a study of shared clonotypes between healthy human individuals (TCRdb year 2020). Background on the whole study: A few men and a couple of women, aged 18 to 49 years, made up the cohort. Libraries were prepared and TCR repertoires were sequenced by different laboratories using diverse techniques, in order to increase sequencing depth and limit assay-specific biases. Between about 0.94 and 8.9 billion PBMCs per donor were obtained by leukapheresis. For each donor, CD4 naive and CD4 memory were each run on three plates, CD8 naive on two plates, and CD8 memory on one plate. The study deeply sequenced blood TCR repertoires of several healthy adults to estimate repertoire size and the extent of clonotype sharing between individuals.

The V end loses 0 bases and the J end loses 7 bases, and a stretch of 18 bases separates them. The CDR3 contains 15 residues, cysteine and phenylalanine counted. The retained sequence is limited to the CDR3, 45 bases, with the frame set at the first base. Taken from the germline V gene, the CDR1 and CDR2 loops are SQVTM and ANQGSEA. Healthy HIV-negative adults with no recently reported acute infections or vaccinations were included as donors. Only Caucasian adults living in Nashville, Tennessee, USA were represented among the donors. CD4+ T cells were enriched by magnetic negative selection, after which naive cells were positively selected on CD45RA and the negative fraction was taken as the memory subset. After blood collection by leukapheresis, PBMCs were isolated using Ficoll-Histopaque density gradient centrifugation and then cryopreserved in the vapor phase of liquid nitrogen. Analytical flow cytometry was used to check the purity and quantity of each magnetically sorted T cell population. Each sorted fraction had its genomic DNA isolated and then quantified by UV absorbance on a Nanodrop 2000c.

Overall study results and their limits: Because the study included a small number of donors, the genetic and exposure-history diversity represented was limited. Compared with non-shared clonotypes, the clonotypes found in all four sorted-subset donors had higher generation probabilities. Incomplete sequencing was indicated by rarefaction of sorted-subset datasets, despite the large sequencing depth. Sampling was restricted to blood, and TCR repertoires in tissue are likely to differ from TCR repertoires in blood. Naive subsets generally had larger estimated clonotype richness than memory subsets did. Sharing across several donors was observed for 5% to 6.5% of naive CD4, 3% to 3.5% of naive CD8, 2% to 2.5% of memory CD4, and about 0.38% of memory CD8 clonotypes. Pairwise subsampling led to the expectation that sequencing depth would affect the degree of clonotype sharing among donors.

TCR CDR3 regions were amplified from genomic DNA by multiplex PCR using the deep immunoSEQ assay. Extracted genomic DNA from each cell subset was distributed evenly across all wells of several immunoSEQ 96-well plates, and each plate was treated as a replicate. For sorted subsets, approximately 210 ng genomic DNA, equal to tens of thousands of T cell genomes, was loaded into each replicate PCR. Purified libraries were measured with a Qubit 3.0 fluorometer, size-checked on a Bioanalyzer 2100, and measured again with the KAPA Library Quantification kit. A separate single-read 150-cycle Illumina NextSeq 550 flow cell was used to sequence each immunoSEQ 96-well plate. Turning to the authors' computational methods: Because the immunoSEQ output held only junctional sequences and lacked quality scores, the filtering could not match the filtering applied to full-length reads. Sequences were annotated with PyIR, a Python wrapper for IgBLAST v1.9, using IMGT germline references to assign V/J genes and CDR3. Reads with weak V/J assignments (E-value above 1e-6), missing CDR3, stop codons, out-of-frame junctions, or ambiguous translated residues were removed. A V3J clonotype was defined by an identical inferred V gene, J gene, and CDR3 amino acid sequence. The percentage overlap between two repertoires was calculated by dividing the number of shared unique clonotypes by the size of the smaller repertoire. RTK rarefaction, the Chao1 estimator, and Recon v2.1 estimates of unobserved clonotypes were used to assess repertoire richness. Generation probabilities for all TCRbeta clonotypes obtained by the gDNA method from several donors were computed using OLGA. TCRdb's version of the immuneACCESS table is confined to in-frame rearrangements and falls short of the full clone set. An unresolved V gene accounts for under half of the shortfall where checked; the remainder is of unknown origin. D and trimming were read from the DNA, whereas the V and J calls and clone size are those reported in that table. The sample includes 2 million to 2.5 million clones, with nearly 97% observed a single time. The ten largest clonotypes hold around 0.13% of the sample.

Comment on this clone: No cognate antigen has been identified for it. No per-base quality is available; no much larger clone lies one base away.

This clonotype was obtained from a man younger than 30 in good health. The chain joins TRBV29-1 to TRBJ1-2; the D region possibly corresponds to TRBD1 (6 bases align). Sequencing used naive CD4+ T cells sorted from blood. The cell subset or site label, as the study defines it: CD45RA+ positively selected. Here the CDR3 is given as CSVEDRTVPRGGYTF. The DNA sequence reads TGCAGCGTTGAAGACAGGACAGTACCAAGGGGTGGCTACACCTTC.